The 8 T cell receptor beta chains reported below all come from one sample, sequenced in a study of molecular identifiers for immune sequencing clone quantification. TCRdb reprocessed the PCR reads via MiXCR and lists one record per CDR3 protein. The table shows more than 70,000 distinct CDR3 sequences, with around 20% occurring only once. Sequencing was done on a sample of naive CD8+ T cells from blood, with Jurkat cell RNA spiked in. Subset meaning: FACS-sorted CD8+CD4-CCR7+CD45RA+ naive T cells. These receptors were taken from a human donor in good health. Some libraries in this study had Jurkat cell RNA spiked in.

Remarks on this clonotype: This may be a read error: a much more frequent sequence differs by one nucleotide. This chain connects TRBV20-1 to TRBJ2-2; D tentatively reads TRBD1 or TRBD2 (5 bases each). Germline CDR1 and CDR2: DFQATT and SNEGSKA (reference sequence). V was pared by 3 bases and J by 0 bases, with 17 bases between. This CDR3 is built from 17 residues. CDR3 loop: CSARDVGETANTGELFF. For the CDR3, the DNA is TGCAGTGCTAGGGACGTGGGGGAAACTGCGAACACCGGGGAGCTGTTTTTT.

With respect to this clonotype: Being one base from a much bigger clone, this may be a read error. The V call is TRBV13, the J call TRBJ1-2, with TRBD1 as a possible D gene (5 bases). Trimming pared 0 bases from V and 3 bases from J, leaving 11 bases between. Germline assignment: CDR1 PRHDT and CDR2 FYEKMQ (reference sequence). The CDR3 has 15 amino acids. CDR3 sequence reads: CASSLGNRIHYGYTF. The DNA for the CDR3 is TGTGCCAGCAGCTTAGGCAACAGGATTCACTATGGCTACACCTTC.

This chain links TRBV7-9 with TRBJ2-3; maybe TRBD2 (7 bases). V lost 2 bases to trimming and J lost 3 bases, with 15 bases between them. CDR3 length equals 16 residues. Germline CDR1 and CDR2: SEHNR and FQNEAQ (reference sequence). The CDR3 region is CASSLLRGAGTDTQYF. CDR3 DNA sequence: TGTGCCAGCAGCTTACTTCGGGGGGCAGGGACAGATACGCAGTATTTT.

As for this clonotype: A much larger clone differs from this one at a single base, so this may be a read error. This CDR3 is missing its conserved last phenylalanine or tryptophan, likely due to a read error. The DNA for the CDR3 is TGCAGCGTTGTGGGACTAGCGTCGTACGAGCAGTACCTC. Amino acids: CSVVGLASYEQYL. The gene calls are TRBV29-1 and TRBJ2-7; TRBD2 agrees at 10 bases. There are 13 residues in the CDR3. Germline trimming cut 4 bases from V and 4 bases from J; bases unmatched to any gene: 4. Germline assignment: CDR1 SQVTM and CDR2 ANQGSEA.

This chain links TRBV29-1 with TRBJ1-2, with D uncertain. CDR1 and CDR2 (germline): SQVTM, ANQGSEA. The CDR3 loop spans 12 amino acids. The ends were cut back, 3 bases at V and 7 bases at J, with 12 bases in the middle. CDR3 region: CSVESGIGGYTF. CDR3 sequence (DNA): TGCAGCGTTGAGTCGGGTATTGGTGGCTACACCTTC.

There are many counts of this clonotype. CDR3 region: CASSEVIAGGLGTDTQYF. CDR3 nucleotide sequence: TGTGCCAGTAGTGAGGTAATAGCGGGGGGGCTTGGCACAGATACGCAGTATTTT. The chain recombines TRBV19 with TRBJ2-3; 11 bases are a match to TRBD2. Germline CDR1 LNHDA, CDR2 SQIVND (reference sequence). The V and J ends lost 5 bases and 1 base, in that order; junction bases with no gene match: 11. There are 18 residues in the CDR3.

This chain links TRBV19 with TRBJ2-6, with 7 bases that match TRBD1. J was trimmed by 0 bases and V by 5 bases; bases with no gene match: 4. Germline V lookup: CDR1 LNHDA, CDR2 SQIVND (reference sequence). The CDR3 sequence is 16 residues long. The CDR3 region is CASSATGLSGANVLTF. The CDR3 DNA reads as TGTGCCAGTAGTGCGACAGGGCTCTCTGGGGCCAACGTCCTGACTTTC.

This clonotype was seen repeatedly, ten times or more. The chain employs TRBV4-1 and TRBJ2-1; TRBD1 matches 7 bases. CDR3 size: 16 residues. From germline, CDR1 is MGHRA and CDR2 YSYEKL. J lost 7 bases, V lost 0 bases, and 9 bases had no gene match. For the CDR3, the DNA is TGCGCCAGCAGCCAAGAAGGGGGCAGGATGGGGAATGAGCAGTTCTTC. Its translation: CASSQEGGRMGNEQFF.